The 21 T cell receptor beta chains listed next were all sequenced from one sample in a study of Ad26.COV2.S vaccination and SARS-CoV-2 variants. Some clones are missing from TCRdb's copy, which holds only in-frame ones; the method was immunoSEQ multiplex PCR. The sample holds under 400,000 clones; about nine tenths are singletons and the top ten take more than 3%. Specified treatment: some 20 received Ad26.COV2.S at low or high dose, single or two shots; about five received placebo; per-sample allocation not given. Repertoires come from day 63 after the first vaccine or placebo injection. The sample was peripheral blood, taken in a trial of Ad26.COV2.S vaccine versus placebo. The source is a person aged 18 to 59 who received the Ad26.COV2.S COVID-19 vaccine or a placebo.

This clone was detected only a few times. The gene calls are TRBV9 and TRBJ2-2; D is perhaps TRBD2 (6 bases). The germline V gene has CDR1 SGDLS and CDR2 YYNGEE. The V end lost 4 bases, the J end lost 8 bases, and 18 bases lay between the germline ends. This CDR3 is built from 15 residues. This CDR3 is CASSSNRAGLGELFF. In nucleotides, the CDR3 is TGTGCCAGCAGCTCGAACCGAGCGGGTCTTGGGGAGCTGTTTTTT.

This clone was seen just once. This chain links TRBV9 with TRBJ1-5; D is possibly TRBD1 (5 bases). From germline, CDR1 is SGDLS and CDR2 YYNGEE. CDR3 size: 13 residues. The V end was cut by 2 bases, the J end by 6 bases, with 9 bases between. CDR3 in amino acids: CASSVRGGQPQHF. For the CDR3, the DNA is TGTGCCAGCAGCGTTAGGGGAGGTCAGCCCCAGCATTTT.

CDR3 nucleotides: TGTGCCAGCAGCTTAGCGGCCACATTCAGTTACCAAGAGACCCAGTACTTC. It encodes CASSLAATFSYQETQYF. V gene TRBV7-6 combines with J gene TRBJ2-5; D call uncertain. The germline V gene has CDR1 SGHVS and CDR2 FNYEAQ. The CDR3 contains 17 residues. The V and J ends lost 0 bases and 0 bases respectively, with 14 bases between them.

This clone turned up a few times. The genes are TRBV11-2 and TRBJ2-7, with 10 bases matching TRBD2. V trimming: 2 bases; J trimming: 4 bases; junction bases outside the gene matches: 2. The CDR3 covers 14 residues. Germline CDR1 reads SGHAT; CDR2 reads FQNNGV. CDR3: CASSLTSGDYEQYF. The CDR3 coding sequence is TGTGCCAGCAGCTTAACTAGCGGGGATTACGAGCAGTACTTC.

CDR3 nucleotides: TGTGCCTGGAGTGCCCCCCGAGACGGAACCTACGAGCAGTACTTC. It translates to CAWSAPRDGTYEQYF. The J gene is TRBJ2-7, the V gene TRBV30, with D uncertain. The V gene's germline CDR1 is GTSNPN and CDR2 SVGIG (reference sequence). This CDR3 is 15 amino acids long. V dropped 1 base and J dropped 2 bases, with 15 bases sitting between them.

V gene TRBV19 combines with J gene TRBJ1-1; 7 bases agree with TRBD1. V shed 8 bases, J shed 6 bases, and the junction held 15 bases outside the gene matches. Germline V gene sequence: CDR1 LNHDA, CDR2 SQIVND (reference sequence). This CDR3 is built from 15 residues. The CDR3 DNA reads as TGTGCCAGTCGGCAGCCTGGTACAGGGGACTCTGAAGCTTTCTTT. It is translated as CASRQPGTGDSEAFF.

The chain recombines TRBV6-2 or TRBV6-3 with TRBJ2-2, with D maybe TRBD1 (6 bases). Germline values: CDR1 MNHEY, CDR2 SVGEGT. V lost 2 bases and J 6 bases, leaving 7 bases between the germline ends. This CDR3 has 13 residues. CDR3 sequence: CASSYEGAGELFF. DNA of the CDR3: TGTGCCAGCAGTTACGAGGGGGCCGGGGAGCTGTTTTTT.

The CDR3 is CASSLTLDENIQYF. The CDR3 DNA reads TGTGCCAGCAGCTTAACCTTGGATGAAAACATTCAGTACTTC. The rearrangement uses TRBV7-3 and TRBJ2-4; D not certain. Trimming removed 0 bases at V and 5 bases at J, with 8 bases between. Germline V gene data show CDR1 as SGHTA and CDR2 as FQGTGA. The CDR3 has 14 amino acids.

J is TRBJ2-7 and V is TRBV4-3; a weak D match, TRBD1 (7 bases). CDR1 is LGHNA and CDR2 is YSLEER in the germline V gene. V lost 1 base to trimming and J lost 3 bases, with 13 bases between them. The CDR3 runs to 15 residues. The CDR3 region is CASSQVRQGGYEQYF. In nucleotides, the CDR3 is TGCGCCAGCAGCCAAGTTAGACAGGGAGGCTACGAGCAGTACTTC.

The chain recombines TRBV7-8 with TRBJ1-2; TRBD1 agrees at 8 bases. CDR3 length: 15 residues. Germline CDR1 and CDR2: SGHVS and FQNEAQ. Trimming took 2 bases from V and 5 from J; bases not matched to a gene: 7. The CDR3: CASSLPPGGNYGYTF. The CDR3 nucleotides are TGTGCCAGCAGCTTACCACCAGGGGGCAATTATGGCTACACCTTC.

The chain has TRBV6-5 and TRBJ1-2; tentatively, D is TRBD1 (5 bases). Between the trimmed V and J ends, which lost 4 bases and 14 bases, there was a span of 11 bases. The CDR3 consists of 10 residues. Germline V gene data show CDR1 as MNHEY and CDR2 as SVGAGI. CDR3 bases: TGTGCCAGCAGTTCCGGGACTCCAACCTTC. Its protein product is CASSSGTPTF.

The rearrangement uses TRBV24-1 and TRBJ2-1; maybe TRBD2 (6 bases). V lost 7 bases, J lost 6 bases, and 21 bases lay in between. Germline values: CDR1 KGHDR, CDR2 SFDVKD. The CDR3 is made up of 16 amino acids. The CDR3 DNA sequence: TGTGCCACCAGATCTGAGTATTGGTCGCGGGGCAATGAGCAGTTCTTC. Protein product: CATRSEYWSRGNEQFF.

In this sample, this clone turned up once. The J gene is TRBJ1-2, the V gene TRBV14; D possibly corresponds to TRBD1 (5 bases). The CDR3 covers 14 residues. The germline V gene has CDR1 SGHDN and CDR2 FVKESK. Trimming took off 4 bases at V and 3 bases at J, with 12 bases between the two ends. The CDR3 DNA sequence: TGTGCCAGCAGCCCTCCCGGGGCAGACTATGGCTACACCTTC. Its protein product is CASSPPGADYGYTF. The full variable domain, with the rest looked up from reference TRBV14 and TRBJ1-2, is EAGVTQFPSHSVIEKGQTVTLRCDPISGHDNLYWYRRVMGKEIKFLLHFVKESKQDESGMPNNRFLAERTGGTYSTLKVQPAELEDSGVYFCASSPPGADYGYTFGSGTRLTVV.

As concerns this clone: Germline is not matched at one junction end, which may reflect a read error. The CDR3 DNA reads TGTGCTAGTAGGTTGGAGCGGGGGGAATCCTACGAGCAGTACTTC. Protein sequence: CASRLERGESYEQYF. The chain joins TRBV19 to TRBJ2-7; TRBD2 matches at 9 bases. The CDR3 is 15 residues long. Germline V gives CDR1 LNHDA, CDR2 SQIVND (reference sequence). Based on the CDR3 plus reference TRBV19 and TRBJ2-7, the full variable domain is DGGITQSPKYLFRKEGQNVTLSCEQNLNHDAMYWYRQDPGQGLRLIYYSQIVNDFQKGDIAEGYSVSREKKESFPLTVTSAQKNPTAFYLCASRLERGESYEQYFGPGTRLTVT.

The chain is built from TRBV30 and TRBJ2-2; 7 bases align to TRBD2. Trimming cost V 3 bases and J 8 bases; bases outside gene matches: 12. This CDR3 region has 15 residues. The germline gives CDR1 GTSNPN, CDR2 SVGIG (reference sequence). In DNA form, the CDR3 reads TGTGCCTGGAGAAGGGAGGGTACTTTGTCTGGGGAGCTGTTTTTT. It encodes CAWRREGTLSGELFF.

Only a few counts were recorded for this clone. The chain joins TRBV30 to TRBJ1-5; 7 bases line up with TRBD1. Germline CDR1 and CDR2: GTSNPN and SVGIG (reference sequence). The V segment lost 1 base and the J segment 0 bases; nucleotides outside the gene matches: 6. There are 16 residues in the CDR3. CDR3 bases: TGTGCCTGGAGTGCCGACAGGGTCCATAGCAATCAGCCCCAGCATTTT. Translated, it gives CAWSADRVHSNQPQHF.

V gene TRBV4-2 combines with J gene TRBJ1-5; D remains unclear. The CDR3 has 15 amino acids. V gave up 2 bases and J gave up 1 base, with 9 bases separating them. CDR1 LGHNA and CDR2 YNFKEQ come from the germline V gene. The CDR3 protein is CASSQPHDSNQPQHF. The CDR3 DNA reads TGTGCCAGCAGCCAACCCCATGACAGCAATCAGCCCCAGCATTTT.

The genes are TRBV6-5 and TRBJ2-7; D is perhaps TRBD1 (5 bases). CDR1 is MNHEY and CDR2 is SVGAGI in the germline V gene. V shed 2 bases and J shed 6 bases, with 11 bases lying between them. This CDR3 spans 13 amino acids. As DNA, the CDR3 is TGTGCCAGCAGTTACGGCAGGGCTACCGAGCAGTACTTC. It encodes CASSYGRATEQYF.

The gene calls are TRBV11-2 and TRBJ2-1; 10 bases are a match to TRBD1. Germline trimming cut 6 bases from V and 0 bases from J; bases unmatched to any gene: 11. Germline V CDR1 and CDR2: SGHAT, FQNNGV. The CDR3 consists of 18 residues. CDR3 amino acids: CASRPWDRGTSSYNEQFF. The CDR3 bases are TGTGCCAGCAGACCCTGGGACAGGGGAACGAGCTCCTACAATGAGCAGTTCTTC.

The V and J genes are TRBV18 and TRBJ1-3; D gene uncertain. The CDR3 covers 16 residues. V lost 6 bases and J lost 0, with 15 bases in between. CDR1 is KGHSH, CDR2 LQKENI, per germline. CDR3 in amino acids: CASSHEIGTSGNTIYF. Here the CDR3 DNA reads TGTGCCAGCTCCCACGAAATAGGAACCTCTGGAAACACCATATATTTT.

With regard to this clone: The sample carries other DNA sequences with the same CDR3. This sequence joins TRBV18 and TRBJ1-2; D is undetermined. The CDR3 runs 13 residues. Germline V gives CDR1 KGHSH, CDR2 LQKENI. V shed 3 bases and J shed 2 bases, with 7 bases lying between them. The CDR3 DNA reads as TGTGCCAGCTCACCCGGGCAGAACTATGGCTACACCTTC. This gives the protein CASSPGQNYGYTF.